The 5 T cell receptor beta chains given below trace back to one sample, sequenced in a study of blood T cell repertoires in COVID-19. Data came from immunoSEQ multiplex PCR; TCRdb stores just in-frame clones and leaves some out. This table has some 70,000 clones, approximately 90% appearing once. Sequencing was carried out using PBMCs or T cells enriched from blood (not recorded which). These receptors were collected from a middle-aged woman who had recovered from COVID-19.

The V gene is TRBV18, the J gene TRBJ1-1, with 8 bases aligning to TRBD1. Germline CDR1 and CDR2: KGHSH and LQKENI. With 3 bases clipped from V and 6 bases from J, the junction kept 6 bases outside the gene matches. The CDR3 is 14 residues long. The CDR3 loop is CASSPPTGVAEAFF. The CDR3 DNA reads TGTGCCAGCTCACCGCCGACAGGGGTGGCTGAAGCTTTCTTT.

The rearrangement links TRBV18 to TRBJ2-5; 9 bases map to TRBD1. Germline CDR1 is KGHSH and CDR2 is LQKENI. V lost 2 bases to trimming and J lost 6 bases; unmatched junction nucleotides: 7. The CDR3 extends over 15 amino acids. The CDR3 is CASSPTGQGAQTQYF. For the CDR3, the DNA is TGTGCCAGCTCACCAACGGGACAGGGAGCACAGACCCAGTACTTC.

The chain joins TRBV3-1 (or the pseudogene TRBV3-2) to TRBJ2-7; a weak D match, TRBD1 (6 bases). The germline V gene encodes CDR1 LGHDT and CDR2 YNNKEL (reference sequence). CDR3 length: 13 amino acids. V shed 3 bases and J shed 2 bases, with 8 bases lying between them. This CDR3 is CASSQGATYEQYF. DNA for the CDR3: TGTGCCAGCAGCCAGGGGGCCACCTACGAGCAGTACTTC.

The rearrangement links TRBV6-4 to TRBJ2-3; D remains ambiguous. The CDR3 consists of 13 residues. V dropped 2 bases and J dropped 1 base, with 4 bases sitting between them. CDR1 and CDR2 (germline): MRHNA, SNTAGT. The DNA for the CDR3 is TGTGCCAGCAGTGACCGCGGCACAGATACGCAGTATTTT. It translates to CASSDRGTDTQYF.

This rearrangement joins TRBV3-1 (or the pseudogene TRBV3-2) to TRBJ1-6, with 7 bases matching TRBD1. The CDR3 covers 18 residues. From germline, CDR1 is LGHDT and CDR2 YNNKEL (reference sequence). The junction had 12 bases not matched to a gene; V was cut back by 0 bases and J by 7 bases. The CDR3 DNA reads TGTGCCAGCAGCCAAGATAAGAGACAGGGTATTAGAAATTCACCCCTCCACTTT. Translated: CASSQDKRQGIRNSPLHF.